A selection of T cell receptor beta chains follows, all from one sample in a study of control samples from healthy donors and cancer patients. TCRdb keeps only in-frame clones here, not all; method: immunoSEQ multiplex PCR. The sample contains about 100,000 clones, around four fifths of which appear only once. The sequencing sample was made of blood. These receptors were collected from a man between 25 and 39 years old in good health. Each CDR3 is given with its conserved first and last residue. A D gene is named only where the DNA matches it firmly. Clone size appears in some rows only: once, few, many, or a class for an expanded clone.

d_call: NA
cdr3_length: 12
clone_size: NA
v_call: TRBV7-9
j_call: TRBJ1-5
cdr3_aa: CASSDSYQPQHF
cdr3_nt: TGTGCCAGCAGCGACTCCTATCAGCCCCAGCATTTT

d_call: NA
cdr3_length: 13
clone_size: NA
v_call: TRBV6-5
j_call: TRBJ1-5
cdr3_aa: CASRRRGDQPQHF
cdr3_nt: TGTGCCAGCAGGCGACGGGGGGATCAGCCCCAGCATTTT

d_call: NA
cdr3_length: 17
clone_size: NA
v_call: TRBV5-8
j_call: TRBJ1-5
cdr3_aa: CASSRPGRRAGNQPQHF
cdr3_nt: TGTGCCAGCAGCAGACCGGGACGCAGGGCTGGCAATCAGCCCCAGCATTTT

d_call: NA
cdr3_length: 11
clone_size: few
v_call: TRBV10-3
j_call: TRBJ1-2
cdr3_aa: CASQDLYGYTF
cdr3_nt: TGTGCCAGTCAGGACCTCTATGGCTACACCTTC

d_call: TRBD2
cdr3_length: 17
clone_size: NA
v_call: TRBV5-1
j_call: TRBJ2-2
cdr3_aa: CASRAAASGANTGELFF
cdr3_nt: TGCGCCAGCAGGGCTGCGGCTAGCGGGGCGAACACCGGGGAGCTGTTTTTT

d_call: NA
cdr3_length: 18
clone_size: NA
v_call: TRBV3-1/TRBV3-2
j_call: TRBJ2-6
cdr3_aa: CASSPLTGFISGANVLTF
cdr3_nt: TGTGCCAGCAGCCCCCTAACAGGGTTCATCTCTGGGGCCAACGTCCTGACTTTC

d_call: NA
cdr3_length: 14
clone_size: NA
v_call: TRBV6-5
j_call: TRBJ2-1
cdr3_aa: CASAGREERDEQFF
cdr3_nt: TGTGCCAGCGCAGGCAGGGAGGAGCGCGATGAGCAGTTCTTC

d_call: NA
cdr3_length: 11
clone_size: NA
v_call: TRBV7-9
j_call: TRBJ1-2
cdr3_aa: CASSLGRGYTF
cdr3_nt: TGTGCCAGCAGCTTAGGGCGGGGCTACACCTTC

d_call: TRBD1
cdr3_length: 15
clone_size: NA
v_call: TRBV9
j_call: TRBJ2-3
cdr3_aa: CASSAVGTGTDTQYF
cdr3_nt: TGTGCCAGCAGCGCGGTGGGGACAGGGACAGATACGCAGTATTTT

d_call: TRBD1
cdr3_length: 14
clone_size: NA
v_call: TRBV18
j_call: TRBJ1-2
cdr3_aa: CASSPGQTSYGYTF
cdr3_nt: TGTGCCAGCTCACCGGGACAGACGAGCTATGGCTACACCTTC

d_call: TRBD1
cdr3_length: 14
clone_size: NA
v_call: TRBV5-6
j_call: TRBJ1-2
cdr3_aa: CASALLGTGGGYTF
cdr3_nt: TGTGCCAGCGCTCTCTTGGGGACAGGCGGAGGCTACACCTTC

d_call: NA
cdr3_length: 16
clone_size: NA
v_call: TRBV10-3
j_call: TRBJ2-6
cdr3_aa: CAIAREGSTGANVLTF
cdr3_nt: TGTGCCATAGCTCGAGAAGGTTCCACTGGGGCCAACGTCCTGACTTTC

d_call: NA
cdr3_length: 13
clone_size: few
v_call: TRBV10-3
j_call: TRBJ1-2
cdr3_aa: CATHSTGLHGYTF
cdr3_nt: TGTGCCACCCACTCGACGGGGTTGCATGGCTACACCTTC

d_call: NA
cdr3_length: 12
clone_size: medium-sized
v_call: TRBV6-5
j_call: TRBJ2-2
cdr3_aa: CASSRTTGELFF
cdr3_nt: TGTGCCAGCAGTAGGACAACCGGGGAGCTGTTTTTT

d_call: TRBD1
cdr3_length: 13
clone_size: few
v_call: TRBV6-5
j_call: TRBJ1-5
cdr3_aa: CASRLDRDQPQHF
cdr3_nt: TGTGCCAGCAGATTAGACAGGGATCAGCCCCAGCATTTT

d_call: NA
cdr3_length: 16
clone_size: NA
v_call: TRBV7-9
j_call: TRBJ1-3
cdr3_aa: CASSIMGGNSGNTIYF
cdr3_nt: TGTGCCAGCAGCATTATGGGCGGCAACTCTGGAAACACCATATATTTT

d_call: TRBD2
cdr3_length: 16
clone_size: NA
v_call: TRBV11-2
j_call: TRBJ2-3
cdr3_aa: CASSTTSGGATDTQYF
cdr3_nt: TGTGCCAGCAGCACAACTAGCGGGGGGGCCACAGATACGCAGTATTTT

d_call: NA
cdr3_length: 13
clone_size: NA
v_call: TRBV10-3
j_call: TRBJ1-1
cdr3_aa: CAISEGENTEAFF
cdr3_nt: TGTGCCATCAGTGAAGGAGAGAACACTGAAGCTTTCTTT

d_call: NA
cdr3_length: 17
clone_size: few
v_call: TRBV1
j_call: TRBJ1-2
cdr3_aa: CTSSQGPGTASNYGYTF
cdr3_nt: TGCACCAGCAGCCAAGGACCCGGGACAGCCTCTAACTATGGCTACACCTTC

d_call: NA
cdr3_length: 16
clone_size: NA
v_call: TRBV6-6
j_call: TRBJ1-2
cdr3_aa: CASENGLGRTNYGYTF
cdr3_nt: TGTGCCAGCGAGAATGGCCTGGGCCGGACTAACTATGGCTACACCTTC